Shown below are 17 T cell receptor beta chains from a single sample sequenced in a study of T cells in localized non-small cell lung cancer. The data were produced by immunoSEQ multiplex PCR, yet TCRdb's version contains in-frame clones alone and is incomplete. The profile shows 30,000 to 40,000 clones, 75% to 90% of them singletons. Material: peripheral blood, obtained before any cancer treatment. The receptors stem from a man aged 35 to 69 with stage I lung adenocarcinoma.

This rearrangement joins TRBV7-8 to TRBJ2-5; no definite D call. V was cut by 5 bases and J by 5 bases, with 18 bases left in between. CDR1 is SGHVS and CDR2 is FQNEAQ in the germline V gene. This CDR3 is built from 15 residues. In DNA, the CDR3 is TGTGCCAGCAGCCCCCCGGCCGGGTTGGGTGAGACCCAGTACTTC. Translation: CASSPPAGLGETQYF.

Note on this clone: One junction end does not reproduce the germline sequence, and a read error may be involved. The chain links TRBV11-3 to TRBJ2-7, with no clear D. Germline CDR1 is SGHNT and CDR2 is YENEEA. The CDR3 is made up of 12 amino acids. This CDR3 is CASSLSPYGQYF. In DNA form, the CDR3 reads TGTGCCAGCAGCTTATCCCCTTACGGGCAGTACTTC.

V is TRBV5-5 and J is TRBJ2-2, with TRBD2 identical over 10 bases. This CDR3 is built from 16 residues. Per the germline V gene, CDR1 is SGHKS and CDR2 is YYEKEE (reference sequence). V gave up 4 bases and J gave up 6 bases; unmatched junction bases: 9. In nucleotides, the CDR3 is TGTGCCAGCAGCCTGGGGCTAGCGGGAGTTCCCGGGGAGCTGTTTTTT. Its protein is CASSLGLAGVPGELFF.

This clone has a single count. The chain has TRBV6-5 and TRBJ2-5, with a weak D call TRBD2 (5 bases). V lost 0 bases and J 4 bases, leaving 12 bases between the germline ends. Germline CDR1 MNHEY, CDR2 SVGAGI. The CDR3 totals 15 residues. The DNA of the CDR3 is TGTGCCAGCAGTTACTCGCCCAGACGGGGAGAGACCCAGTACTTC. As protein: CASSYSPRRGETQYF.

This clone has a handful of counts. This rearrangement joins TRBV14 to TRBJ1-1; D is unclear. Germline V gene data show CDR1 as SGHDN and CDR2 as FVKESK. Trimming took off 1 base at V and 0 bases at J, with 6 bases between the two ends. The CDR3 is 14 amino acids. The CDR3 is CASSQGVVNTEAFF. The CDR3 bases are TGTGCCAGCAGCCAAGGAGTGGTGAACACTGAAGCTTTCTTT.

This clone was seen once. The chain uses TRBV2 and TRBJ2-5; D is ambiguous. The CDR3 consists of 12 residues. CDR1 and CDR2 (germline): SNHLY, FYNNEI. The germline V and J ends were trimmed by 3 bases and 0 bases, with 2 bases remaining between them. CDR3 loop: CASSDNQETQYF. CDR3 in DNA: TGTGCCAGCAGTGACAACCAAGAGACCCAGTACTTC. The variable domain in full, completed from reference TRBV2 and TRBJ2-5, reads EPEVTQTPSHQVTQMGQEVILRCVPISNHLYFYWYRQILGQKVEFLVSFYNNEISEKSEIFDDQFSVERPDGSNFTLKIRSTKLEDSAMYFCASSDNQETQYFGPGTRLLVL.

The chain is built from TRBV28 and TRBJ2-7; a weak D match, TRBD1 (5 bases). The CDR3 is 13 residues long. CDR1 and CDR2 (germline): MDHEN, SYDVKM. Trimming stripped 6 bases from V and 4 bases from J, with 13 bases between. CDR3 sequence reads: CASSIKTVYEQYF. The CDR3 DNA follows: TGTGCCAGCAGCATAAAGACAGTTTACGAGCAGTACTTC.

The chain has TRBV2 and TRBJ2-1; D remains ambiguous. The CDR3 sequence is 17 residues long. CDR1 SNHLY and CDR2 FYNNEI come from the germline V gene. Trimming removed 3 bases at V and 4 bases at J, with 19 bases between. The CDR3 loop is CASSDFWRQDLYNEQFF. CDR3 in DNA: TGTGCCAGCAGTGATTTTTGGCGACAAGATTTATACAATGAGCAGTTCTTC.

The chain links TRBV7-2 to TRBJ2-3; D not resolved. This CDR3 is 13 amino acids long. Germline loops: CDR1 SGHTA, CDR2 FQGNSA. V gave up 0 bases and J gave up 2 bases, with 3 bases separating them. CDR3 in DNA: TGTGCCAGCAGCTTAGCTAACACAGATACGCAGTATTTT. This sequence encodes CASSLANTDTQYF. The complete variable domain, with remaining parts taken from reference TRBV7-2 and TRBJ2-3, reads GAGVSQSPSNKVTEKGKDVELRCDPISGHTALYWYRQSLGQGLEFLIYFQGNSAPDKSGLPSDRFSAERTGGSVSTLTIQRTQQEDSAVYLCASSLANTDTQYFGPGTRLTVL.

The rearrangement links TRBV29-1 to TRBJ2-1; no firm D call. Germline V gene sequence: CDR1 SQVTM, CDR2 ANQGSEA. CDR3 length: 10 amino acids. Trimming left V 5 bases short and J 5 bases short, with 4 bases between. The CDR3, as DNA: TGCAGCGTTTGGGACAATGAGCAGTTCTTC. The encoded protein is CSVWDNEQFF.

This chain connects TRBV27 to TRBJ1-1; 7 positions match TRBD1. V gave up 3 bases and J gave up 3 bases; unmatched junction bases: 1. The CDR3 spans 13 residues. Germline V lookup: CDR1 MNHEY, CDR2 SMNVEV (reference sequence). This CDR3 is CASSLTGHTEAFF. CDR3 in DNA: TGTGCCAGCAGTTTGACAGGGCACACTGAAGCTTTCTTT.

The J gene is TRBJ1-3, the V gene TRBV28; 8 nucleotides match TRBD1. The CDR3 totals 14 residues. Looked up from germline, CDR1 is MDHEN and CDR2 is SYDVKM. The V segment lost 7 bases and the J segment 7 bases; nucleotides outside the gene matches: 9. CDR3 region: CASKRTGLGNTIYF. The CDR3 nucleotides are TGTGCCAGCAAACGGACAGGGTTGGGGAACACCATATATTTT.

The V gene is TRBV5-6, the J gene TRBJ2-2; unclear D gene. Trimming pared 2 bases from V and 6 bases from J, leaving 8 bases between. Germline CDR1 is SGHDT and CDR2 is YYEEEE. This CDR3 spans 13 amino acids. The CDR3: CASSFQFSGELFF. In DNA form, the CDR3 reads TGTGCCAGCAGCTTTCAATTTTCCGGGGAGCTGTTTTTT.

The chain joins TRBV7-9 to TRBJ1-2, with D maybe TRBD1 (5 bases). Trimming cost V 5 bases and J 0 bases, with 16 bases left between them. Per germline, CDR1 SEHNR and CDR2 FQNEAQ (reference sequence). The CDR3 is 16 amino acids. Here the CDR3 DNA reads TGTGCCAGCAGCCCTACGGGAGGGGCCCCTAACTATGGCTACACCTTC. This gives the protein CASSPTGGAPNYGYTF. Filled out from reference TRBV7-9 and TRBJ1-2, the complete variable domain reads DTGVSQNPRHKITKRGQNVTFRCDPISEHNRLYWYRQTLGQGPEFLTYFQNEAQLEKSRLLSDRFSAERPKGSFSTLEIQRTEQGDSAMYLCASSPTGGAPNYGYTFGSGTRLTVV.

The V and J genes are TRBV7-9 and TRBJ2-1; TRBD1 aligns across 7 bases. V shed 5 bases, J shed 6 bases, and the junction held 7 bases outside the gene matches. Germline values: CDR1 SEHNR, CDR2 FQNEAQ (reference sequence). The CDR3 spans 14 residues. Here the CDR3 reads CASSAGTARNEQFF. The CDR3 nucleotides read TGTGCCAGCAGCGCCGGGACAGCTCGCAATGAGCAGTTCTTC.

The chain is built from TRBV28 and TRBJ2-5; 8 bases map to TRBD2. V gave up 6 bases and J gave up 3 bases; unmatched junction bases: 9. Germline V CDR1 and CDR2: MDHEN, SYDVKM. The CDR3 length is 15 residues. The CDR3: CASSLAGSGEETQYF. The CDR3, as DNA: TGTGCCAGCAGCTTAGCGGGAAGTGGAGAAGAGACCCAGTACTTC.

V gene TRBV28 combines with J gene TRBJ1-5; 10 bases line up with TRBD1. V gave up 6 bases and J gave up 2 bases; unmatched junction bases: 7. This CDR3 region has 16 residues. Germline assignment: CDR1 MDHEN and CDR2 SYDVKM. The CDR3 region is CASSRSGTGGNQPQHF. The DNA of the CDR3 is TGTGCCAGCAGCCGCTCCGGGACAGGGGGCAATCAGCCCCAGCATTTT.